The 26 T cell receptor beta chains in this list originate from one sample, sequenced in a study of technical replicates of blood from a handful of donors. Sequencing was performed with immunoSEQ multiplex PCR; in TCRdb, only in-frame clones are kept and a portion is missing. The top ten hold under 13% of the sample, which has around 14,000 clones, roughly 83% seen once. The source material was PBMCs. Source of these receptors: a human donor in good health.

CDR3 amino acids: CASSLPPRDYGYTF. The DNA for the CDR3 is TGTGCCAGCAGCTTACCCCCCAGGGACTATGGCTACACCTTC. V gene TRBV7-9 combines with J gene TRBJ1-2; possibly TRBD1 for D (5 bases). CDR1 and CDR2 from the germline V gene are SEHNR and FQNEAQ (reference sequence). The V and J ends lost 2 bases and 3 bases respectively, with 10 bases between them. The length of the CDR3 is 14 residues.

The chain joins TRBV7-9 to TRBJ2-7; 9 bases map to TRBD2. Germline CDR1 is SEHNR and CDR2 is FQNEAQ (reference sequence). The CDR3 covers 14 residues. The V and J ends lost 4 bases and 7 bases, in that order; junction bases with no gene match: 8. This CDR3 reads CASSSTPRGGEQYF. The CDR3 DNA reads TGTGCCAGCAGCTCAACCCCGCGGGGGGGTGAGCAGTACTTC.

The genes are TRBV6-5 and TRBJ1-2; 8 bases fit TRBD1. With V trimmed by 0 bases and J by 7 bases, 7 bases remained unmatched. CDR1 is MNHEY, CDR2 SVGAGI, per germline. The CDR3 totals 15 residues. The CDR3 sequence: CASSYSNQGAGGYTF. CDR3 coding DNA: TGTGCCAGCAGTTACTCCAATCAGGGGGCAGGTGGCTACACCTTC.

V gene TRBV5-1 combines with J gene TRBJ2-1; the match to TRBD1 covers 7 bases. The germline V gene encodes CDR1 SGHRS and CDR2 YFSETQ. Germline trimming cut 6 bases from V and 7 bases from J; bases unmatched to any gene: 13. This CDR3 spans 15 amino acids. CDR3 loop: CASTRSVTGSNEQFF. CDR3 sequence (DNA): TGCGCCAGCACAAGGTCCGTGACAGGGTCGAATGAGCAGTTCTTC.

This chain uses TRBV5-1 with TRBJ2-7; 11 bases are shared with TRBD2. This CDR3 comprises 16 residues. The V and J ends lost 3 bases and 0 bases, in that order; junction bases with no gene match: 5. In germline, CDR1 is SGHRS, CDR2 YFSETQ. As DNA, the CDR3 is TGCGCCAGCAGCTGGGGACTAGCGGAGAACTCCTACGAGCAGTACTTC. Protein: CASSWGLAENSYEQYF.

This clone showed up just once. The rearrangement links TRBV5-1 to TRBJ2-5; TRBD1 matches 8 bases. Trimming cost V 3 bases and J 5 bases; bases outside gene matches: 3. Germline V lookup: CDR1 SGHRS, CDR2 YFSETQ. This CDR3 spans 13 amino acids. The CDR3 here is CASSWGQVETQYF. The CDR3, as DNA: TGCGCCAGCAGCTGGGGACAGGTGGAGACCCAGTACTTC.

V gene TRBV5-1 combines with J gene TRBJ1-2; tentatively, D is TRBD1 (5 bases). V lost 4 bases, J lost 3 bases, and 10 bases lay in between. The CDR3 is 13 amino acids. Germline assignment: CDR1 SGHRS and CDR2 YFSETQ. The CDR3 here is CASSRGGDYGYTF. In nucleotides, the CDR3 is TGCGCCAGCAGCCGAGGAGGGGACTATGGCTACACCTTC. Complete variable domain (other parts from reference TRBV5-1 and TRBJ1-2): KAGVTQTPRYLIKTRGQQVTLSCSPISGHRSVSWYQQTPGQGLQFLFEYFSETQRNKGNFPGRFSGRQFSNSRSEMNVSTLELGDSALYLCASSRGGDYGYTFGSGTRLTVV.

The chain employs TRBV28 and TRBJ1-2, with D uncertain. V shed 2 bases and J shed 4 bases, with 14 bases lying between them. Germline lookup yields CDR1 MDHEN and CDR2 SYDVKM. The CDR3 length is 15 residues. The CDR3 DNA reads TGTGCCAGCAGTTTAGTTCTGGGCAGTCCCTATGGCTACACCTTC. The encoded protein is CASSLVLGSPYGYTF.

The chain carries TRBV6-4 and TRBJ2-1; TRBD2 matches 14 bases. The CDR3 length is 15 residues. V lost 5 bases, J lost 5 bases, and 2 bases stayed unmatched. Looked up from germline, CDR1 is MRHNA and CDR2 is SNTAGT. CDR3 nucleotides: TGTGCCAGCAGTCCGGGACTAGCGGGGGACAATGAGCAGTTCTTC. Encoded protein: CASSPGLAGDNEQFF.

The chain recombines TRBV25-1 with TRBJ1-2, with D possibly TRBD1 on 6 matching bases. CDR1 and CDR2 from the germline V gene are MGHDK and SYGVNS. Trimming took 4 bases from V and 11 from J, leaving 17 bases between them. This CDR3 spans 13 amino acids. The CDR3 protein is CASSVRDTTGYTF. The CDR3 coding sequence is TGTGCCAGCAGTGTACGGGACACGACGGGGTACACCTTC.

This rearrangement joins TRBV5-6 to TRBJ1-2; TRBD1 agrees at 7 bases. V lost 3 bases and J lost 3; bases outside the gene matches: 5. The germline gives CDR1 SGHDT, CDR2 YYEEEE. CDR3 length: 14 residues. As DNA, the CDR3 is TGTGCCAGCAGCTACCAACAGGGGTACTATGGCTACACCTTC. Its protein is CASSYQQGYYGYTF.

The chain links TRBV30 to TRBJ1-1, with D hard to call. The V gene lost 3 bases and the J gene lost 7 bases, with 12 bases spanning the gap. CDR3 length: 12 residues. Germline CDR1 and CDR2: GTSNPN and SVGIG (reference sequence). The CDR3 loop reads CAWRRSFNEAFF. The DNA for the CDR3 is TGTGCCTGGAGAAGGAGTTTTAATGAAGCTTTCTTT.

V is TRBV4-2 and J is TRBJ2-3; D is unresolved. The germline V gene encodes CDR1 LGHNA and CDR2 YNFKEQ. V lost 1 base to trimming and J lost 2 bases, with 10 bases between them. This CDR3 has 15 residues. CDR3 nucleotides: TGTGCCAGCAGCCAAGGGTTCGGGTTCACAGATACGCAGTATTTT. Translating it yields CASSQGFGFTDTQYF.

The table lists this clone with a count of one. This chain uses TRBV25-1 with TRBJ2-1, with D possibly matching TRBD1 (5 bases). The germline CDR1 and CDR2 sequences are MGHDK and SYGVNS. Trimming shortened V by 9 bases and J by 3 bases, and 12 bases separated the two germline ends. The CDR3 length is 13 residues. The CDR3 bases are TGTGCCAGTCGTGACAGTAACTACAATGAGCAGTTCTTC. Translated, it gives CASRDSNYNEQFF.

The CDR3 loop reads CATSIEGPLSYEQYF. CDR3 sequence (DNA): TGTGCCACCAGCATAGAGGGGCCTCTCTCCTACGAGCAGTACTTC. V gene TRBV15 combines with J gene TRBJ2-7; D may be TRBD1 or TRBD2 (5 bases each). V was shortened by 4 bases and J by 0 bases, with 13 bases between the two germline ends. The CDR3 is 15 amino acids. The V gene's germline CDR1 is LNHNV and CDR2 YYDKDF (reference sequence).

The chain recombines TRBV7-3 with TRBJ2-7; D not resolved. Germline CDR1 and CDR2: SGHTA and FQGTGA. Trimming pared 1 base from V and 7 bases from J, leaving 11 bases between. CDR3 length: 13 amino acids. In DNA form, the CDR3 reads TGTGCCAGCAGCTTAAATGGGCATCGGGAGCAGTACTTC. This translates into CASSLNGHREQYF.

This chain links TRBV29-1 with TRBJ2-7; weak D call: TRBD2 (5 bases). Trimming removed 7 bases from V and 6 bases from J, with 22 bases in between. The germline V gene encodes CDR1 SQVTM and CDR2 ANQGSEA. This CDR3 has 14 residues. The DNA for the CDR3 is TGCAGCGCTAGAGAGGGATTACATTCGGGCGAGCAGTACTTC. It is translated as CSAREGLHSGEQYF.

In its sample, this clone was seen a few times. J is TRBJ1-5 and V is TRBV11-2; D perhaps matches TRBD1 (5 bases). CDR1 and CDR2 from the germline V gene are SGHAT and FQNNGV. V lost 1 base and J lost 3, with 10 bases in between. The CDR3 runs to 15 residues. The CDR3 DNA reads TGTGCCAGCAGCTTAGGGGGCGGGACCAATCAGCCCCAGCATTTT. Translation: CASSLGGGTNQPQHF.

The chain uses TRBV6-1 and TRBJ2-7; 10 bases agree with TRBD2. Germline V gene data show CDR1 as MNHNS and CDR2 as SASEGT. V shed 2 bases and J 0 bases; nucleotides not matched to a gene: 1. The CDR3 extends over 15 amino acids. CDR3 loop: CASSERLAGSYEQYF. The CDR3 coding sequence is TGTGCCAGCAGTGAAAGACTAGCGGGCTCCTACGAGCAGTACTTC.

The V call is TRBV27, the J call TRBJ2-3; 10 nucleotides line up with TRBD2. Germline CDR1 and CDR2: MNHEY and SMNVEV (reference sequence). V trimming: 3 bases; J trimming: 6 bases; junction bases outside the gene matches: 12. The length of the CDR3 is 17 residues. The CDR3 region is CASSFSGPSGSADTQYF. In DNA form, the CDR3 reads TGTGCCAGCAGTTTTTCAGGGCCTAGCGGGAGTGCCGATACGCAGTATTTT.

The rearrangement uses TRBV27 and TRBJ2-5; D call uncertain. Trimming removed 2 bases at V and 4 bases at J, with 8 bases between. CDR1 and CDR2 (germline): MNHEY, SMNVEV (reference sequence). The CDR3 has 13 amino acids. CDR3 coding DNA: TGTGCCAGCAGTTTACGAGGATTAGAGACCCAGTACTTC. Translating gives CASSLRGLETQYF.

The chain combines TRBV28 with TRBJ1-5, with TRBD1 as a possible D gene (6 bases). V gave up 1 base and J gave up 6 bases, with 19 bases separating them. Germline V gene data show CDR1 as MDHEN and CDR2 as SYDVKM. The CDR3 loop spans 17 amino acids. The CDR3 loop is CASSLSFWGRPGQPQHF. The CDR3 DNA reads TGTGCCAGCAGTTTATCGTTCTGGGGGCGTCCGGGTCAGCCCCAGCATTTT.

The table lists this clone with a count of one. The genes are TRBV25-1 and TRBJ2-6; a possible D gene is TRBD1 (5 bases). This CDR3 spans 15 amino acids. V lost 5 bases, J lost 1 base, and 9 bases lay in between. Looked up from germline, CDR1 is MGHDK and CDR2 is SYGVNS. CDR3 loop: CASSKGISGANVLTF. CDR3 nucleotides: TGTGCCAGCAGTAAGGGGATATCTGGGGCCAACGTCCTGACTTTC.

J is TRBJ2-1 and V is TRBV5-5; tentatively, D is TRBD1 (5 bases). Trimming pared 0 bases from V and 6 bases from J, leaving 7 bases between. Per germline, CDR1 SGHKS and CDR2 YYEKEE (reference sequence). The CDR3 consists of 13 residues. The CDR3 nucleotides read TGTGCCAGCAGCTTGGAGCAGGGCAATGAGCAGTTCTTC. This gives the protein CASSLEQGNEQFF.

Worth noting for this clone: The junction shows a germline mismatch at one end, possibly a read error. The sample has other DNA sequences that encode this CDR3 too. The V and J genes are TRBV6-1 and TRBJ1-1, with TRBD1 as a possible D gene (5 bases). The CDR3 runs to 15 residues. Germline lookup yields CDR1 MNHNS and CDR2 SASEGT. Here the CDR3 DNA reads TGTGCCAGCAGTGAAGGGAGGGGTTTGAACACTGAAGCTTTTTTT. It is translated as CASSEGRGLNTEAFF.

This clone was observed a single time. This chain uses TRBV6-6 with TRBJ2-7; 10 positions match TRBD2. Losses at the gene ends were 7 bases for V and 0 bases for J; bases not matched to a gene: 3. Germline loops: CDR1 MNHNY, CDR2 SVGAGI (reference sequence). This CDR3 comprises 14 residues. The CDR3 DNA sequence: TGTGCCAGCACTAGCGGGAGCAGCTCCTACGAGCAGTACTTC. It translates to CASTSGSSSYEQYF.